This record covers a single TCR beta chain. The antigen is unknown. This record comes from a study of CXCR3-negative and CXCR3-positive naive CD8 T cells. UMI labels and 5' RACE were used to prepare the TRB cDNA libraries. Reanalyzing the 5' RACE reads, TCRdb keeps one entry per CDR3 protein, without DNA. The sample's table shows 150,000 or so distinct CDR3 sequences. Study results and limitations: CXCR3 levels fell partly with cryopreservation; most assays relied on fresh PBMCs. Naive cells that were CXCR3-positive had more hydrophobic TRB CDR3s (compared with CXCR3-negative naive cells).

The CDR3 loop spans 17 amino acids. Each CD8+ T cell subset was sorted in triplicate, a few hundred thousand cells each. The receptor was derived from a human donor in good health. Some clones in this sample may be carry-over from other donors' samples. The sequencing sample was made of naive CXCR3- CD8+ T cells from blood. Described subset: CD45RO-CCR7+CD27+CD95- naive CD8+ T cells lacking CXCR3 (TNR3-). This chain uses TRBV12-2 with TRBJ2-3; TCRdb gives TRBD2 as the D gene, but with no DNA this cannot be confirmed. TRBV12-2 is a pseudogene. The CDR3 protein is CASRFGYREVSTDTQYF.